This TCR beta chain was retrieved from a study of regulatory and conventional T cells in RAG deficiency. Blood CD4+ CD25-high CD127-low regulatory T cells supplied the genomic DNA template. Whole-study results and caveats: Other subsets showed around 10-fold reductions, but Treg unique TCR beta sequences fell roughly 96-fold in these patients. Omenn patients showed >85% Treg-Tconv overlap and shorter CDR3 lengths.

As to this clone: Its target is unknown.

The assay was immunoSEQ multiplex PCR, and TCRdb's table has in-frame clones only and misses some. The sample includes 7,500 to 10,000 clones, over 85% seen only once; the top ten take 1.5%. The V gene lost 5 bases and the J gene lost 1 base, with 14 bases spanning the gap. Germline CDR1 reads SGHVS; CDR2 reads FQNEAQ. This CDR3 contains 15 residues. This sample was shared with a second study, whose subject was regulatory T cells. From that report: Primers: 52 TRBV forward and 13 TRBJ reverse. Regulatory T cells showed the strongest V-J pair restriction and V/J gene skewing among patient repertoires.

Source material: CD127- CD25+ CD4+ Tregs sorted from blood. This clonotype was sampled from a human donor in good health. V and J are TRBV7-8 and TRBJ1-2; perhaps TRBD1 as D (5 bases). CDR3 DNA sequence: TGTGCCAGCAGCCCCACCCTGGGGCGTAACTATGGCTACACCTTC. Translated, it gives CASSPTLGRNYGYTF.